The 18 T cell receptor beta chains below were found in one sample sequenced in a study of CD8 T cells in Susac syndrome. RNA amounts of roughly 0.45 to 1 ug underwent reverse transcription with random hexamers. TCRdb ran MiXCR on the immunoSEQ multiplex PCR reads and lists one entry per CDR3 protein. The sample holds 180,000 or so distinct CDR3 sequences; approximately 95% are singletons and the top ten take approximately 0.1%. The specimen sequenced was CD4+ T cells from PBMCs. The receptor set was obtained from a human donor in good health.

The chain carries TRBV30 and TRBJ2-1, with 8 nucleotides matching TRBD2. With V trimmed by 0 bases and J by 6 bases, 4 bases remained unmatched. Germline V gene sequence: CDR1 GTSNPN, CDR2 SVGIG (reference sequence). The CDR3 spans 14 residues. The CDR3 region is CAWSVGLAGNEQFF. Written as DNA, the CDR3 is TGTGCCTGGAGTGTCGGTCTAGCGGGCAATGAGCAGTTCTTC.

This chain uses TRBV7-2 with TRBJ2-7; D gene unclear. The CDR3 contains 11 residues. The V gene's germline CDR1 is SGHTA and CDR2 FQGNSA. Trimming took off 3 bases at V and 3 bases at J, with 3 bases between the two ends. CDR3 DNA sequence: TGTGCCAGCAGCTTGGACTACGAGCAGTACTTC. As protein: CASSLDYEQYF.

The chain is built from TRBV30 and TRBJ1-2, with a possible D match to TRBD1 (5 bases). V shed 0 bases and J shed 7 bases, with 15 bases lying between them. CDR1 GTSNPN and CDR2 SVGIG come from the germline V gene (reference sequence). This CDR3 is built from 14 residues. The DNA for the CDR3 is TGTGCCTGGAGTGTAAGCGGGGGTGTAAGTGGCTACACCTTC. This sequence encodes CAWSVSGGVSGYTF.

The genes are TRBV7-2 and TRBJ2-5, with 14 nucleotides matching TRBD2. The CDR3 covers 16 residues. Germline V lookup: CDR1 SGHTA, CDR2 FQGNSA. V lost 5 bases and J lost 4; bases outside the gene matches: 6. The CDR3 nucleotides read TGTGCCAGCAGCCCGGGGACTAGCGGGAGCGCAGAGACCCAGTACTTC. This gives the protein CASSPGTSGSAETQYF. Filled out from reference TRBV7-2 and TRBJ2-5, the complete variable domain reads GAGVSQSPSNKVTEKGKDVELRCDPISGHTALYWYRQSLGQGLEFLIYFQGNSAPDKSGLPSDRFSAERTGGSVSTLTIQRTQQEDSAVYLCASSPGTSGSAETQYFGPGTRLLVL.

This rearrangement joins TRBV15 to TRBJ2-2; TRBD2 matches at 8 bases. V was pared by 3 bases and J by 6 bases, with 3 bases of the junction left unmatched. The germline gives CDR1 LNHNV, CDR2 YYDKDF (reference sequence). The CDR3 is 14 amino acids. In DNA, the CDR3 is TGTGCCACCAGCAGGGCGCGGGAGGCCGGGGAGCTGTTTTTT. Translation gives CATSRAREAGELFF.

V and J are TRBV28 and TRBJ2-1; D unresolved. Trimming left V 3 bases short and J 6 bases short, with 9 bases between. The CDR3 extends over 13 amino acids. The germline V gene has CDR1 MDHEN and CDR2 SYDVKM. CDR3 sequence (DNA): TGTGCCAGCAGTTTCCCCCGGCCCAATGAGCAGTTCTTC. The encoded protein is CASSFPRPNEQFF.

The chain is built from TRBV29-1 and TRBJ1-3; D remains ambiguous. Germline V gives CDR1 SQVTM, CDR2 ANQGSEA. Trimming cost V 4 bases and J 2 bases, with 12 bases left between them. The CDR3 is 14 residues long. The CDR3 DNA follows: TGCAGCGTTGCTCCTACAGATCCTGGAAACACCATATATTTT. It translates to CSVAPTDPGNTIYF. Drawing the rest from reference TRBV29-1 and TRBJ1-3, the complete variable domain is SAVISQKPSRDICQRGTSLTIQCQVDSQVTMMFWYRQQPGQSLTLIATANQGSEATYESGFVIDKFPISRPNLTFSTLTVSNMSPEDSSIYLCSVAPTDPGNTIYFGEGSWLTVV.

The rearrangement joins TRBV24-1 to TRBJ2-3, with a weak D call TRBD1 (6 bases). CDR1 is KGHDR, CDR2 SFDVKD, per germline. The CDR3 has 14 residues. Trimming took off 4 bases at V and 3 bases at J, with 10 bases between the two ends. CDR3 nucleotide sequence: TGTGCCACCAGTGACTACGACAGGACAGATACGCAGTATTTT. Protein: CATSDYDRTDTQYF.

This chain joins TRBV20-1 and TRBJ2-7; 7 bases match TRBD1. The trim removed 5 bases at V and 2 bases at J, leaving 6 bases unmatched. This CDR3 has 13 residues. Germline CDR1 and CDR2: DFQATT and SNEGSKA (reference sequence). This CDR3 reads CSADRDGPYEQYF. Written as DNA, the CDR3 is TGCAGTGCTGACAGGGATGGGCCCTACGAGCAGTACTTC.

V and J are TRBV15 and TRBJ2-5; 7 positions agree with TRBD1. This CDR3 has 15 amino acids. The trim removed 1 base at V and 2 bases at J, leaving 4 bases unmatched. The germline V gene encodes CDR1 LNHNV and CDR2 YYDKDF (reference sequence). CDR3 nucleotides: TGTGCCACCAGCAGAGGAGGACAGGCTCAAGAGACCCAGTACTTC. Encoded protein: CATSRGGQAQETQYF.

The rearrangement joins TRBV20-1 to TRBJ2-7; D possibly corresponds to TRBD2 (6 bases). This CDR3 region has 15 residues. V was pared by 0 bases and J by 2 bases, with 14 bases between. Germline V gene lookup returns CDR1 DFQATT and CDR2 SNEGSKA (reference sequence). This CDR3 is CSARDHGGIPYEQYF. In DNA, the CDR3 is TGCAGTGCTAGAGATCATGGCGGGATACCCTACGAGCAGTACTTC.

This clonotype was recorded a few times. The chain has TRBV29-1 and TRBJ2-5; D is ambiguous. V was clipped by 5 bases and J by 0 bases, with 7 bases between them. CDR3 length: 12 amino acids. From germline, CDR1 is SQVTM and CDR2 ANQGSEA. CDR3 coding DNA: TGCAGCGTTAGGACGGACCAAGAGACCCAGTACTTC. This translates into CSVRTDQETQYF.

The genes are TRBV20-1 and TRBJ2-7; 11 nucleotides align to TRBD1. With V trimmed by 3 bases and J by 1 base, 5 bases remained unmatched. CDR1 and CDR2 (germline): DFQATT, SNEGSKA (reference sequence). The CDR3 runs to 15 residues. The CDR3 coding sequence is TGCAGTGCTAGTTGGGGACAGGGGGGTTCCTACGAGCAGTACTTC. This encodes CSASWGQGGSYEQYF.

The chain uses TRBV11-3 and TRBJ2-1, with a tentative D call TRBD2 (6 bases). This CDR3 has 15 amino acids. CDR1 is SGHNT, CDR2 YENEEA, per germline. V was shortened by 4 bases and J by 5 bases, with 15 bases between the two germline ends. In DNA, the CDR3 is TGTGCCAGCAGCTACGATAGCGGCGGGAACAATGAGCAGTTCTTC. Translating gives CASSYDSGGNNEQFF.

The chain has TRBV6-2 or TRBV6-3 and TRBJ2-7, with TRBD1 matching over 8 bases. J lost 5 bases, V lost 6 bases, and 6 bases had no gene match. CDR3 length: 13 residues. CDR1 and CDR2 from the germline V gene are MNHEY and SVGEGT. CDR3 bases: TGTGCCAGCAGAAGGACAGGGTTCGACGAGCAGTACTTC. Its translation is CASRRTGFDEQYF.

The rearrangement joins TRBV27 to TRBJ2-3; D not certain. Germline CDR1 MNHEY, CDR2 SMNVEV (reference sequence). The CDR3 spans 14 residues. V dropped 8 bases and J dropped 6 bases, with 18 bases sitting between them. The CDR3 loop reads CASCLARRSDTQYF. Written as DNA, the CDR3 is TGTGCCAGCTGTCTGGCCCGCCGGAGTGATACGCAGTATTTT.

This clonotype was seen a few times. The chain has TRBV12-3 or TRBV12-4 and TRBJ2-5, with D perhaps assigned TRBD1 or TRBD2 (5 bases each). Trimming stripped 9 bases from V and 4 bases from J, with 12 bases between. The CDR3 has 12 residues. The CDR3 protein is CASSLRGETQYF. In nucleotides, the CDR3 is TGTGCCAGTAGCCTGAGGGGAGAGACCCAGTACTTC.

The rearrangement uses TRBV30 and TRBJ2-1; 10 bases agree with TRBD2. The length of the CDR3 is 15 residues. With 4 bases clipped from V and 2 bases from J, the junction kept 5 bases outside the gene matches. The germline V gene has CDR1 GTSNPN and CDR2 SVGIG (reference sequence). The CDR3 coding sequence is TGTGCCTGGACGGAGAGCGGGAGGGCCTACAATGAGCAGTTCTTC. It codes for CAWTESGRAYNEQFF.